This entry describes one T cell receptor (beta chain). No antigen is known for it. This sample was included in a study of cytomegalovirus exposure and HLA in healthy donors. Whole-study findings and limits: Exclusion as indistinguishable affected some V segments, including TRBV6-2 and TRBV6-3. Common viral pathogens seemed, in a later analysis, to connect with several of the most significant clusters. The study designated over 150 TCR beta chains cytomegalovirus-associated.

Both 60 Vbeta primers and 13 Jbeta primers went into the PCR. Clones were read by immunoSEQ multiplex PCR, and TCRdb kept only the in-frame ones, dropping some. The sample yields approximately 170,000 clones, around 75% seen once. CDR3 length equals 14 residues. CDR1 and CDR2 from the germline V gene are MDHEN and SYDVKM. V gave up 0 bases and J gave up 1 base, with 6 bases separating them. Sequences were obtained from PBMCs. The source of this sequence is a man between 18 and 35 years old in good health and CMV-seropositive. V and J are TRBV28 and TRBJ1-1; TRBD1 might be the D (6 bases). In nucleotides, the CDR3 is TGTGCCAGCAGTTTATGGACAGGGAACACTGAAGCTTTCTTT. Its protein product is CASSLWTGNTEAFF. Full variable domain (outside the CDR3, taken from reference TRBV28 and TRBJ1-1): DVKVTQSSRYLVKRTGEKVFLECVQDMDHENMFWYRQDPGLGLRLIYFSYDVKMKEKGDIPEGYSVSREKKERFSLILESASTNQTSMYLCASSLWTGNTEAFFGQGTRLTVV.